This entry features one T cell receptor beta chain sequence. Primers included in the PCR were 60 Vbeta and 13 Jbeta primers. TCRdb keeps only in-frame clones here, not all; method: immunoSEQ multiplex PCR. This table holds approximately 210,000 clones, about 79% found once. The data belong to a study of cytomegalovirus exposure and HLA in healthy donors. The CDR3 loop spans 13 amino acids. Germline V CDR1 and CDR2: LNHDA, SQIVND (reference sequence). Trimming took off 3 bases at V and 10 bases at J, with 13 bases between the two ends. The donors, nominally healthy at sampling, likely had unrecorded immune exposures.

V and J are TRBV19 and TRBJ2-1; tentative D call: TRBD1 (6 bases). Sequences were obtained from PBMCs. The clonotype was recovered from a male donor in good health and CMV-seronegative. The chain's CDR3 is CASSISRGAEQFF. In DNA, the CDR3 is TGTGCCAGTAGTATCAGCAGGGGCGCGGAGCAGTTCTTC. Full variable domain (outside the CDR3, taken from reference TRBV19 and TRBJ2-1): DGGITQSPKYLFRKEGQNVTLSCEQNLNHDAMYWYRQDPGQGLRLIYYSQIVNDFQKGDIAEGYSVSREKKESFPLTVTSAQKNPTAFYLCASSISRGAEQFFGPGTRLTVL.